The clone carrying this T cell receptor beta chain has only a few counts. The antigen is undetermined. These data originate in a study of OX40 agonist ivuxolimab in advanced cancers. Libraries were prepared by immunoSEQ multiplex PCR; TCRdb keeps only in-frame clonotypes and omits some of them. The data hold 70,000 or so clones, with 88% observed a single time. There are 16 residues in the CDR3. The ends were cut back, 2 bases at V and 0 bases at J, with 11 bases in the middle. Per germline, CDR1 GTSNPN and CDR2 SVGIG (reference sequence). Findings and limits, study-wide: On average, a greater number of expanded clones characterised CD8+ T cells relative to CD4+. Both CD4+ and CD8+ T cell populations in blood had undergone clonal expansion by week 6 at 0.1 to 3.0 mg/kg. Low clonal expansion, among the lowest seen, marked partial responders at 0.1-3.0 mg/kg.

J is TRBJ2-6 and V is TRBV30; a possible D gene is TRBD1 (5 bases). Sequenced here: CD4+ or CD8+ T cells sorted from blood, sampled in a trial of the OX40 agonist ivuxolimab. The origin of this receptor is an adult with an advanced solid tumor such as melanoma, head and neck, liver or kidney cancer. The CDR3 protein is CAWSPSTVSGANVLTF. The CDR3 DNA sequence: TGTGCCTGGAGTCCATCGACAGTCTCTGGGGCCAACGTCCTGACTTTC.